The entry below describes one T cell receptor (beta chain). Losses at the gene ends were 4 bases for V and 3 bases for J; bases not matched to a gene: 1. Germline assignment: CDR1 MGHRA and CDR2 YSYEKL. The CDR3 length is 15 residues. In the authors' methods: Reference gene primer amplification yielded estimated nucleated cell counts. Produced via immunoSEQ multiplex PCR; TCRdb's table is partial and in-frame only. That table supplies the V and J calls and clone size; D and trimming were determined from the DNA. The data show about 180,000 clones, roughly 82% seen once. The data derive from a study of blood T cell repertoires in COVID-19. At the level of the study: Specimens from acute and convalescent COVID-19 originated in the United States, Italy and Spain. Sample material is recorded as cDNA or gDNA derived from T cells, B-cell-depleted T cells, or PBMCs.

Cohort 3 donors were reported recovered after two negative PCRs, clearance, or symptom resolution. This sequence originates from a man aged 50 to 59 who had recovered from COVID-19. The sample consisted of PBMCs or T cells enriched from blood (not recorded which). This chain uses TRBV4-1 with TRBJ2-1, with 12 bases fitting TRBD2. CDR3 region: CASSLTSGGYNEQFF. Here the CDR3 DNA reads TGCGCCAGCAGCCTGACTAGCGGGGGCTACAATGAGCAGTTCTTC.